Below, 23 T cell receptor beta chains from the same sample are listed, as sequenced in a study of shared clonotypes between healthy human individuals (dated by TCRdb to 2018 to 2021). Library construction relied on the immunoSEQ multiplex PCR assay. The table was pulled from immuneACCESS by TCRdb, which kept in-frame rearrangements only. Such tables lose some clones; where checked, under half of the loss comes from unresolved V genes, and the rest has no known cause. Present in this sample are more than 450,000 clones, 79% of which were seen just once. 10% to 15% of the sample comes from the top ten. Sequenced sample: PBMCs. Receptor source: a woman in her thirties or forties in good health. Some clones in this sample may be carry-over from other donors' samples.

The chain recombines TRBV5-4 with TRBJ2-1, with unresolved D. The CDR3 has 15 amino acids. Germline V gives CDR1 SGHNT, CDR2 YYREEE (reference sequence). V was pared by 0 bases and J by 0 bases, with 7 bases between. The CDR3 reads CASSLEDYSYNEQFF. In DNA form, the CDR3 reads TGTGCCAGCAGCTTGGAGGATTACTCCTACAATGAGCAGTTCTTC.

The chain couples TRBV5-4 to TRBJ2-1, with 10 bases matching TRBD2. V was clipped by 2 bases and J by 6 bases; unmatched bases: 8. The CDR3 consists of 16 residues. CDR1 is SGHNT, CDR2 YYREEE, per germline (reference sequence). Written as DNA, the CDR3 is TGTGCCAGCAGCTTAAGGCCAGCGGGAGGGCCCAATGAGCAGTTCTTC. Protein product: CASSLRPAGGPNEQFF. Looking up the rest from reference TRBV5-4 and TRBJ2-1 gives the full variable domain: ETGVTQSPTHLIKTRGQQVTLRCSSQSGHNTVSWYQQALGQGPQFIFQYYREEENGRGNFPPRFSGLQFPNYSSELNVNALELDDSALYLCASSLRPAGGPNEQFFGPGTRLTVL.

The chain has TRBV5-1 and TRBJ2-5; D is uncertain. Trimming stripped 4 bases from V and 3 bases from J, with 10 bases between. The CDR3 contains 13 residues. Germline-derived CDR1 and CDR2 are SGHRS and YFSETQ. Here the CDR3 reads CASSRDGEETQYF. CDR3 sequence (DNA): TGCGCCAGCAGCCGTGACGGAGAAGAGACCCAGTACTTC.

The V and J genes are TRBV5-6 and TRBJ2-5; TRBD1 matches at 8 bases. The V segment lost 4 bases and the J segment 7 bases; nucleotides outside the gene matches: 9. The germline gives CDR1 SGHDT, CDR2 YYEEEE. This CDR3 contains 14 residues. DNA for the CDR3: TGTGCCAGCAGCCTGACGGACAGGGCGGGGACCCAGTACTTC. As protein: CASSLTDRAGTQYF.

The rearrangement joins TRBV15 to TRBJ2-3; 9 bases are shared with TRBD2. J was trimmed by 5 bases and V by 0 bases; bases with no gene match: 6. Germline CDR1 LNHNV, CDR2 YYDKDF (reference sequence). CDR3 length: 16 amino acids. CDR3 sequence: CATSRELAGTGDTQYF. Written as DNA, the CDR3 is TGTGCCACCAGCAGAGAACTAGCGGGTACGGGAGATACGCAGTATTTT.

The chain joins TRBV11-2 to TRBJ1-2; 9 bases line up with TRBD1. From germline, CDR1 is SGHAT and CDR2 FQNNGV. This CDR3 is built from 16 residues. V dropped 3 bases and J dropped 6; count of bases not matched to a gene: 11. CDR3 sequence: CASSFGDAQGANGYTF. CDR3 DNA: TGTGCCAGCAGCTTTGGGGACGCACAGGGGGCAAATGGCTACACCTTC.

This chain uses TRBV6-5 with TRBJ2-3; D unclear. CDR3 length: 13 amino acids. Germline-derived CDR1 and CDR2 are MNHEY and SVGAGI. V was cut by 2 bases and J by 0 bases, with 3 bases left in between. The CDR3 loop is CASSYHSTDTQYF. CDR3 DNA sequence: TGTGCCAGCAGTTACCATAGCACAGATACGCAGTATTTT.

The chain has TRBV7-3 and TRBJ2-3; D gene ambiguous. V gave up 9 bases and J gave up 6 bases, with 10 bases separating them. This CDR3 is built from 11 residues. From germline, CDR1 is SGHTA and CDR2 FQGTGA. The CDR3 DNA follows: TGTGCCAGTGCAGGCTCCGATACGCAGTATTTT. This sequence encodes CASAGSDTQYF.

The chain recombines TRBV29-1 with TRBJ2-3; 16 nucleotides match TRBD2. The CDR3 is 17 residues long. V was pared by 5 bases and J by 2 bases, with 7 bases of the junction left unmatched. The germline V gene has CDR1 SQVTM and CDR2 ANQGSEA. Here the CDR3 DNA reads TGCAGCGTTTCCGGGACTAGCGGGAGGGCCCTCACAGATACGCAGTATTTT. Residues: CSVSGTSGRALTDTQYF.

The chain carries TRBV7-2 and TRBJ2-7; possibly TRBD2 for D (7 bases). V was pared by 5 bases and J by 6 bases, with 14 bases between. There are 13 residues in the CDR3. Germline V gene data show CDR1 as SGHTA and CDR2 as FQGNSA. The CDR3: CASSTGLGGEQYF. CDR3 nucleotide sequence: TGTGCCAGCAGCACCGGACTAGGGGGCGAGCAGTACTTC.

This chain connects TRBV28 to TRBJ2-1, with D perhaps matching TRBD2 (6 bases). CDR1 is MDHEN and CDR2 is SYDVKM in the germline V gene. The V end was cut by 6 bases, the J end by 3 bases, with 18 bases between. The CDR3 totals 16 residues. The CDR3 DNA is TGTGCCAGCAGCTTGACTAGGACTTCTCGCTACAATGAGCAGTTCTTC. Protein: CASSLTRTSRYNEQFF.

This clone was found a few times. V usage is TRBV11-2 and J usage is TRBJ2-1; 7 bases line up with TRBD1. Germline V gene data show CDR1 as SGHAT and CDR2 as FQNNGV. The CDR3 consists of 15 residues. Trimming cost V 5 bases and J 3 bases; bases outside gene matches: 7. The CDR3 nucleotides are TGTGCCAGCAGCGTCGCTACAGGGGACTACAATGAGCAGTTCTTC. Translating gives CASSVATGDYNEQFF.

This clone occurred a few times. The chain is built from TRBV29-1 and TRBJ1-1; TRBD1 is a possible D gene (6 bases). The length of the CDR3 is 14 residues. Germline CDR1 is SQVTM and CDR2 is ANQGSEA. Trimming left V 4 bases short and J 0 bases short, with 12 bases between. The CDR3: CSVVSRGLNTEAFF. The CDR3 region has the DNA TGCAGCGTTGTGTCAAGGGGGTTGAACACTGAAGCTTTCTTT.

V and J are TRBV14 and TRBJ1-1; D not certain. V lost 2 bases and J 0 bases, leaving 1 base between the germline ends. CDR1 and CDR2 from the germline V gene are SGHDN and FVKESK. The CDR3 sequence is 12 residues long. For the CDR3, the DNA is TGTGCCAGCAGCCAAATGAACACTGAAGCTTTCTTT. Its protein is CASSQMNTEAFF.

The rearrangement uses TRBV10-3 and TRBJ2-3, with D possibly being TRBD2 (7 bases). The CDR3 sequence is 17 residues long. V gave up 0 bases and J gave up 2 bases, with 15 bases separating them. Germline V lookup: CDR1 ENHRY, CDR2 SYGVKD. CDR3 residues: CAISESRGAGATDTQYF. The CDR3 coding sequence is TGTGCCATCAGTGAGTCACGGGGGGCAGGGGCCACAGATACGCAGTATTTT.

Worth noting for this clone: A read error may produce the germline difference seen at one junction end. This sequence joins TRBV7-7 and TRBJ2-1, with TRBD1 identical over 7 bases. CDR1 and CDR2 from the germline V gene are SSHAT and FNYEAQ (reference sequence). CDR3 length: 15 amino acids. This CDR3 reads CASSLSYRGVNEQFF. Written as DNA, the CDR3 is TGTGCTAGCAGCTTATCGTACAGGGGAGTGAATGAGCAGTTCTTC.

The J gene is TRBJ2-5, the V gene TRBV2; the match to TRBD2 covers 13 bases. The CDR3 spans 16 residues. Trimming took 4 bases from V and 1 from J; bases not matched to a gene: 3. Per the germline V gene, CDR1 is SNHLY and CDR2 is FYNNEI. The CDR3 sequence: CASSGRTSGSQETQYF. The CDR3 coding sequence is TGTGCCAGCAGTGGTCGGACTAGCGGGAGCCAAGAGACCCAGTACTTC.

The rearrangement uses TRBV18 and TRBJ2-3, with 16 bases fitting TRBD2. Germline V gene data show CDR1 as KGHSH and CDR2 as LQKENI. This CDR3 has 18 residues. J gave up 2 bases and V 3 bases, and 5 bases lay outside the gene matches. CDR3 sequence reads: CASSPGLAGGAPTDTQYF. The DNA for the CDR3 is TGTGCCAGCTCACCGGGACTAGCGGGAGGGGCCCCCACAGATACGCAGTATTTT.

The chain has TRBV19 and TRBJ1-4; D is uncertain. The CDR3 runs 12 residues. CDR1 LNHDA and CDR2 SQIVND come from the germline V gene (reference sequence). V dropped 6 bases and J dropped 4 bases, with 6 bases sitting between them. Here the CDR3 DNA reads TGTGCCAGTAGCGCGGTTAATGAAAAACTGTTTTTT. Amino acids: CASSAVNEKLFF.

This clone was found a few times. This chain uses TRBV11-2 with TRBJ2-5, with D perhaps matching TRBD2 (5 bases). The J call is doubtful: the DNA matches TRBJ2-7 better. This CDR3 has 15 residues. Germline V gives CDR1 SGHAT, CDR2 FQNNGV. The CDR3 spells CASSPHRADLYEQYF. In DNA, the CDR3 is TGTGCCAGCAGCCCCCACCGAGCGGACCTCTACGAGCAGTACTTC.

The chain carries TRBV7-2 and TRBJ2-7, with 7 nucleotides matching TRBD2. This CDR3 has 16 amino acids. CDR1 is SGHTA, CDR2 FQGNSA, per germline. J was trimmed by 6 bases and V by 5 bases; bases with no gene match: 16. CDR3 sequence reads: CASSPPKMAGVGEQYF. CDR3 in DNA: TGTGCCAGCAGCCCCCCGAAGATGGCGGGAGTCGGCGAGCAGTACTTC.

As to this clone: A read error may explain this, as a much larger clone is one base away. V gene TRBV27 combines with J gene TRBJ2-3; no reliable D call. Germline V gene data show CDR1 as MNHEY and CDR2 as SMNVEV (reference sequence). The CDR3 runs 12 residues. V was trimmed by 6 bases and J by 0 bases, leaving 4 bases between them. CDR3 amino acids: CASSQSTDTQYF. The DNA of the CDR3 is TGTGCCAGCAGCCAGAGCACAGATACGCAGTATTTT.

V usage is TRBV7-2 and J usage is TRBJ2-1; D is uncertain. This CDR3 contains 16 residues. V lost 1 base and J lost 1, with 11 bases in between. Per the germline V gene, CDR1 is SGHTA and CDR2 is FQGNSA. The CDR3 spells CASSLGFLDSYNEQFF. The CDR3 DNA sequence: TGTGCCAGCAGCTTAGGCTTTTTAGATTCCTACAATGAGCAGTTCTTC.